These 3 T cell receptor beta chains share one sample of origin, sequenced in a study of shared T cell receptors in the human thymus (dated by TCRdb to the early 2020s). To prepare the library, the immunoSEQ multiplex PCR assay was applied. TCRdb mirrors the immuneACCESS table, restricted to in-frame sequences. Some clones are absent from its copies; in checked studies, under half trace to an unresolved V gene, and the reason for the others is unknown. The sample yields hundreds of thousands of clones; approximately 80% were counted once. About 0.014% of the sample comes from the top ten. This sample was also put to use in a study of human thymus T cells.

The sample comprised thymocytes. These TCRs come from a boy in the first two years of life with a congenital heart defect. Donor details come from another sample of the same person, matched by shared clones.

The chain employs TRBV15 and TRBJ2-7; D is possibly TRBD1 (5 bases). Trimming took off 1 base at V and 6 bases at J, with 10 bases between the two ends. This CDR3 is 13 amino acids long. CDR1 is LNHNV, CDR2 YYDKDF, per germline (reference sequence). CDR3 coding DNA: TGTGCCACCAGCAGAGCCAGGGTCCCCGAGCAGTACTTC. Amino acid sequence: CATSRARVPEQYF.

This clone came up once. V usage is TRBV29-1 and J usage is TRBJ2-7; D is perhaps TRBD1 (5 bases). V was cut by 5 bases and J by 0 bases, with 17 bases left in between. Germline V gives CDR1 SQVTM, CDR2 ANQGSEA. The CDR3 is 15 residues long. The chain's CDR3 is CSVSARVGPSYEQYF. CDR3 nucleotide sequence: TGCAGCGTTTCCGCCCGCGTGGGGCCCTCCTACGAGCAGTACTTC.

The genes are TRBV27 and TRBJ2-2, with 8 nucleotides matching TRBD1. J gave up 5 bases and V 3 bases, and 5 bases lay outside the gene matches. This CDR3 spans 15 amino acids. Per germline, CDR1 MNHEY and CDR2 SMNVEV (reference sequence). The CDR3: CASSLDRVSTGELFF. The CDR3 DNA reads TGTGCCAGCAGTTTGGACAGGGTGTCGACCGGGGAGCTGTTTTTT.